A single sample gave rise to the 24 T cell receptor beta chains below, sequenced in a study of T-cell memory formation after mild COVID-19. MiXCR, applied by TCRdb to the 5' RACE reads, yields one record per CDR3 protein. Seen here are roughly 580,000 distinct CDR3 sequences, under 20% observed once, and the top ten hold about 12%. Sequenced sample: PBMCs or a T cell subset sorted from them (not recorded which). The receptor set was obtained from an adult woman who had mild COVID-19 (a few samples of this study predate the infection). Cell type and time point are not known.

This clonotype has just a few counts. The J gene is TRBJ2-7, the V gene TRBV4-1; TRBD2 agrees at 11 bases. V gave up 3 bases and J gave up 5 bases; unmatched junction bases: 6. This CDR3 is 15 amino acids long. Germline assignment: CDR1 MGHRA and CDR2 YSYEKL. The DNA for the CDR3 is TGCGCCAGCAGCCAGCCGGGACTAGCGGACCACGAGCAGTACTTC. Its protein is CASSQPGLADHEQYF.

This clonotype was detected a few times. The chain combines TRBV24-1 with TRBJ2-7; tentative D call: TRBD1 (6 bases). This CDR3 is 16 amino acids long. Deletions cut 3 bases from V and 0 bases from J, with 14 bases between. The germline V gene encodes CDR1 KGHDR and CDR2 SFDVKD. The CDR3 protein is CATSDDRQEHSYEQYF. CDR3 DNA sequence: TGTGCCACCAGTGATGACCGACAGGAACACTCCTACGAGCAGTACTTC.

This clonotype turned up a few times. The chain is built from TRBV9 and TRBJ2-1, with 12 bases fitting TRBD2. This CDR3 comprises 15 residues. V lost 1 base to trimming and J lost 6 bases; unmatched junction nucleotides: 2. The germline V gene encodes CDR1 SGDLS and CDR2 YYNGEE. CDR3 bases: TGTGCCAGCAGCGTACTAGCGGGGGGGCCCAATGAGCAGTTCTTC. This gives the protein CASSVLAGGPNEQFF.

This clonotype turned up a few times. The chain employs TRBV12-3 or TRBV12-4 and TRBJ1-5; the D gene is possibly TRBD1 (5 bases). The CDR3 runs to 15 residues. Trimming stripped 7 bases from V and 4 bases from J, with 17 bases between. The DNA of the CDR3 is TGTGCCAGCACCGAGGGGACTTACCCGAATCAGCCCCAGCATTTT. Residues: CASTEGTYPNQPQHF.

This clonotype has just a few counts. This chain uses TRBV9 with TRBJ1-5; D unresolved. The V gene lost 0 bases and the J gene lost 6 bases, with 10 bases spanning the gap. The CDR3 covers 14 residues. The V gene's germline CDR1 is SGDLS and CDR2 YYNGEE. The chain's CDR3 is CASSVGSSFQPQHF. The CDR3 DNA reads TGTGCCAGCAGCGTAGGATCGAGTTTTCAGCCCCAGCATTTT.

The gene calls are TRBV7-9 and TRBJ1-1; D is possibly TRBD1 (6 bases). The CDR3 contains 16 residues. V lost 3 bases to trimming and J lost 4 bases, with 18 bases between them. The germline CDR1 and CDR2 sequences are SEHNR and FQNEAQ (reference sequence). The CDR3 sequence: CASSFNRGGLGTEAFF. The CDR3 nucleotides are TGTGCCAGCAGCTTTAATCGTGGGGGGCTGGGCACTGAAGCTTTCTTT.

The chain couples TRBV24-1 to TRBJ2-3; D might be TRBD2 (5 bases). V lost 8 bases to trimming and J lost 4 bases, with 15 bases between them. The CDR3 consists of 14 residues. Germline V gives CDR1 KGHDR, CDR2 SFDVKD. The CDR3 DNA follows: TGTGCCACCATGCCCCACAGCGGAGCAGATACGCAGTATTTT. Translating gives CATMPHSGADTQYF.

Here the CDR3 reads CASSQALRGDGYTF. Written as DNA, the CDR3 is TGTGCCAGCAGCCAAGCTCTCAGGGGGGATGGCTACACCTTC. The V call is TRBV3-1, the J call TRBJ1-2; TRBD1 matches 7 bases. V lost 1 base and J lost 6; bases outside the gene matches: 5. This CDR3 spans 14 amino acids. Per the germline V gene, CDR1 is LGHDT and CDR2 is YNNKEL (reference sequence).

There are a few counts of this clonotype. V is TRBV6-2 or TRBV6-3 and J is TRBJ1-3, with D possibly being TRBD1 (5 bases). Per the germline V gene, CDR1 is MNHEY and CDR2 is SVGEGT. V was trimmed by 5 bases and J by 2 bases, leaving 7 bases between them. The CDR3 totals 13 residues. The CDR3 sequence: CASSGATGNTIYF. The CDR3 DNA reads TGTGCCAGCAGTGGGGCAACTGGAAACACCATATATTTT.

V usage is TRBV5-1 and J usage is TRBJ1-3; no definite D call. Trimming stripped 4 bases from V and 1 base from J, with 12 bases between. This CDR3 has 15 residues. The V gene's germline CDR1 is SGHRS and CDR2 YFSETQ. CDR3 in DNA: TGCGCCAGCAGCCTGGATCCAGAGTCTGGAAACACCATATATTTT. This codes for CASSLDPESGNTIYF.

The rearrangement joins TRBV12-3 or TRBV12-4 to TRBJ1-6; D not certain. V lost 1 base to trimming and J lost 10 bases, with 14 bases between them. The CDR3 runs to 15 residues. For the CDR3, the DNA is TGTGCCAGCAGTTTAGGCGGGGTAACCCAATCACCCCTCCACTTT. Protein product: CASSLGGVTQSPLHF.

The rearrangement links TRBV18 to TRBJ2-7, with 8 bases lining up with TRBD2. J lost 2 bases, V lost 0 bases, and 3 bases had no gene match. The CDR3 runs 15 residues. Germline values: CDR1 KGHSH, CDR2 LQKENI. CDR3 protein: CASSPPSGGTYEQYF. For the CDR3, the DNA is TGTGCCAGCTCACCACCCAGCGGGGGTACCTACGAGCAGTACTTC. The full variable domain, its missing parts supplied by reference TRBV18 and TRBJ2-7, is NAGVMQNPRHLVRRRGQEARLRCSPMKGHSHVYWYRQLPEEGLKFMVYLQKENIIDESGMPKERFSAEFPKEGPSILRIQQVVRGDSAAYFCASSPPSGGTYEQYFGPGTRLTVT.

V and J are TRBV4-3 and TRBJ2-1; 9 positions agree with TRBD2. The V gene's germline CDR1 is LGHNA and CDR2 YSLEER. Unmatched junction bases numbered 12, after V lost 0 bases and J lost 6 bases. CDR3 length: 18 amino acids. The CDR3 sequence is CASSQDGREGPLGNEQFF. DNA of the CDR3: TGCGCCAGCAGCCAAGATGGGCGGGAGGGCCCCCTGGGCAATGAGCAGTTCTTC.

The V and J genes are TRBV25-1 and TRBJ1-1, with a possible D match to TRBD1 (6 bases). The CDR3 extends over 14 amino acids. V lost 0 bases and J lost 4, with 9 bases in between. Germline V gene data show CDR1 as MGHDK and CDR2 as SYGVNS. Here the CDR3 reads CASSEYKGGTEAFF. The DNA of the CDR3 is TGTGCCAGCAGTGAATATAAAGGGGGCACTGAAGCTTTCTTT.

In its sample, this clonotype was seen a few times. The chain employs TRBV9 and TRBJ2-5, with D possibly matching TRBD2 (5 bases). The V end was cut by 4 bases, the J end by 3 bases, with 16 bases between. CDR3 size: 15 residues. Germline V CDR1 and CDR2: SGDLS, YYNGEE. The CDR3 DNA reads as TGTGCCAGCAGCTCCCCGGACGTGGAGGAAGAGACCCAGTACTTC. Amino acid sequence: CASSSPDVEEETQYF.

Many counts were recorded for this clonotype. The chain employs TRBV27 and TRBJ1-1, with a weak D call TRBD1 (5 bases). In germline, CDR1 is MNHEY, CDR2 SMNVEV (reference sequence). This CDR3 spans 13 amino acids. V was trimmed by 6 bases and J by 2 bases, leaving 10 bases between them. CDR3 nucleotide sequence: TGTGCCAGCAGGGGTGGGGGTAACACTGAAGCTTTCTTT. Its protein is CASRGGGNTEAFF.

The chain recombines TRBV18 with TRBJ2-6; D gene unclear. CDR3 length: 14 residues. The V end was cut by 2 bases, the J end by 16 bases, with 18 bases between. Germline values: CDR1 KGHSH, CDR2 LQKENI. The CDR3 nucleotides read TGTGCCAGCTCACCAGGGGTACGTGATAGCCCTCTGACTTTC. It translates to CASSPGVRDSPLTF. Supplemented by reference TRBV18 and TRBJ2-6, the full variable domain reads NAGVMQNPRHLVRRRGQEARLRCSPMKGHSHVYWYRQLPEEGLKFMVYLQKENIIDESGMPKERFSAEFPKEGPSILRIQQVVRGDSAAYFCASSPGVRDSPLTFGAGSRLTVL.

J is TRBJ2-1 and V is TRBV7-3; tentative D call: TRBD1 (5 bases). V was trimmed by 5 bases and J by 0 bases, leaving 11 bases between them. The CDR3 covers 15 residues. CDR1 SGHTA and CDR2 FQGTGA come from the germline V gene. DNA for the CDR3: TGTGCCAGCAGCGTGGACATCGGCTCCTACAATGAGCAGTTCTTC. Its protein is CASSVDIGSYNEQFF.

This clonotype was detected a few times. The rearrangement links TRBV2 to TRBJ1-5, with 9 bases fitting TRBD1. Per the germline V gene, CDR1 is SNHLY and CDR2 is FYNNEI. V shed 4 bases and J 2 bases; nucleotides not matched to a gene: 9. This CDR3 has 17 residues. In nucleotides, the CDR3 is TGTGCCAGCAGTGGCGGCAAGACAGGGGGGGGCAATCAGCCCCAGCATTTT. This gives the protein CASSGGKTGGGNQPQHF. Combining the CDR3 with reference TRBV2 and TRBJ1-5 gives the whole variable domain EPEVTQTPSHQVTQMGQEVILRCVPISNHLYFYWYRQILGQKVEFLVSFYNNEISEKSEIFDDQFSVERPDGSNFTLKIRSTKLEDSAMYFCASSGGKTGGGNQPQHFGDGTRLSIL.

V is TRBV30 and J is TRBJ2-7, with 11 bases fitting TRBD2. The CDR3 extends over 15 amino acids. V lost 1 base and J lost 3; bases outside the gene matches: 5. The germline V gene encodes CDR1 GTSNPN and CDR2 SVGIG (reference sequence). In DNA form, the CDR3 reads TGTGCCTGGAGTGCCTCCGGGACTAGCGGCTACGAGCAGTACTTC. Encoded protein: CAWSASGTSGYEQYF.

This clonotype was observed a few times. The V and J genes are TRBV4-3 and TRBJ2-1; possible D gene TRBD2, 6 bases. The length of the CDR3 is 19 residues. Germline V CDR1 and CDR2: LGHNA, YSLEER. V was clipped by 0 bases and J by 1 base, with 19 bases between them. The CDR3 region is CASSQDSLLGGTSYNEQFF. CDR3 in DNA: TGCGCCAGCAGCCAAGATTCTCTCCTCGGCGGGACTTCCTACAATGAGCAGTTCTTC.

This rearrangement joins TRBV7-8 to TRBJ2-1, with a possible D match to TRBD2 (6 bases). The CDR3 length is 15 residues. Germline loops: CDR1 SGHVS, CDR2 FQNEAQ. The germline V and J ends were trimmed by 8 bases and 6 bases, with 20 bases remaining between them. CDR3 in DNA: TGTGCCAGCGAGCTCCTAGTGGGGGGAAGCAATGAGCAGTTCTTC. Its protein is CASELLVGGSNEQFF.

This rearrangement joins TRBV6-2 or TRBV6-3 to TRBJ2-1; D is undetermined. Per the germline V gene, CDR1 is MNHEY and CDR2 is SVGEGT. The V and J ends lost 0 bases and 5 bases respectively, with 8 bases between them. The CDR3 sequence is 14 residues long. The CDR3 sequence: CASSYSADHNEQFF. CDR3 DNA sequence: TGTGCCAGCAGTTACTCCGCGGACCACAATGAGCAGTTCTTC.

This clonotype was found a few times. CDR3 loop: CAISVRGSYEQYF. The CDR3 DNA reads TGTGCCATCAGTGTTAGGGGGTCCTACGAGCAGTACTTC. The J gene is TRBJ2-7, the V gene TRBV10-3; a weak D match, TRBD1 (6 bases). The CDR3 spans 13 residues. Germline lookup yields CDR1 ENHRY and CDR2 SYGVKD. V lost 4 bases and J lost 1, with 8 bases in between.